Included here is one T cell receptor beta chain sequence, with context. This record belongs to a study of blood T cell repertoires in COVID-19. Study overall: Collection of acute and convalescent COVID-19 samples took place in the United States, Italy and Spain. T cells, B-cell-depleted T cells, or PBMCs supplied cDNA or gDNA.

Trimming removed 5 bases from V and 0 bases from J; junction bases left unmatched: 8. CDR3 length: 16 amino acids. Germline CDR1 SGHNT, CDR2 YENEEA. Authors' analysis steps: Amplification of reference gene primers was used by the study to estimate nucleated cell counts. Method: immunoSEQ multiplex PCR; TCRdb's copy keeps in-frame clones and lacks some. The V and J calls and clone size were taken over from that table, and D and trimming were inferred from the DNA. The sample holds 200,000 or so clones, almost 85% seen once. The receptor was isolated from a woman in her 70s with active or convalescent COVID-19. This sequence joins TRBV11-3 and TRBJ2-3; TRBD1 matches 7 bases. Sequenced input: peripheral blood. The DNA for the CDR3 is TGTGCCAGCAGCGGTTCTTGGGACAGTAGCACAGATACGCAGTATTTT. Amino acids: CASSGSWDSSTDTQYF.